This TCR beta chain originates from a study of T cell responses to AZD1222 COVID-19 vaccine. Study-level information: Pooling covered second doses at about 4 or about 12 weeks.

Study results and caveats: Vaccine-related CD4 TCRs covered spike, predominating at 160-218 and 743-854. The donor group comprised mostly white British people and more females; the analysis possibly underestimated clonal diversity.

Profiling relied on immunoSEQ multiplex PCR, and the TCRdb table lists in-frame clones only, not all of them. This table has over 100,000 clones, approximately 88% appearing once. On this clone: Its antigen is unknown.

This sequence originates from an adult in good health. The sample consisted of peripheral blood, taken on day 0 of AZD1222 vaccination.

The CDR3, as DNA: TGTGCCAGTAGTTCTACCGGGACAGGGGAAAGAAACACCATATATTTT. It specifies CASSSTGTGERNTIYF. The V call is TRBV19, the J call TRBJ1-3; 10 nucleotides line up with TRBD1. CDR3 length: 16 residues. Germline values: CDR1 LNHDA, CDR2 SQIVND (reference sequence). Unmatched junction bases numbered 9, after V lost 5 bases and J lost 5 bases. The entire variable domain, with the rest obtained from reference TRBV19 and TRBJ1-3, is as follows: DGGITQSPKYLFRKEGQNVTLSCEQNLNHDAMYWYRQDPGQGLRLIYYSQIVNDFQKGDIAEGYSVSREKKESFPLTVTSAQKNPTAFYLCASSSTGTGERNTIYFGEGSWLTVV.